These 12 T cell receptor beta chains were all obtained from the same sample, sequenced in a study of blood T cell repertoires in COVID-19 (dated by TCRdb to 2018 to 2020). Library creation used the immunoSEQ multiplex PCR assay. Entries here come from immuneACCESS through TCRdb and include only in-frame sequences with V and J called. Some clones fail to appear in such tables; in the studies checked, an unresolved V gene covers under half of the shortfall, and the cause of the remainder is unknown. This sample lists approximately 41,000 clones; about nine tenths were detected once. Clones ranked in the top ten supply 20% to 25% of the sample. The source material was peripheral blood. The source is a man in his fifties or sixties with active COVID-19.

The J gene is TRBJ2-7, the V gene TRBV4-2; 11 nucleotides match TRBD2. The CDR3 sequence is 14 residues long. The ends lost 4 bases at V and 3 bases at J; junction bases unmatched: 2. Germline-derived CDR1 and CDR2 are LGHNA and YNFKEQ. The CDR3 DNA follows: TGTGCCAGCAGCCCAGGACTAGCGGGCTACGAGCAGTACTTC. This translates into CASSPGLAGYEQYF.

V is TRBV18 and J is TRBJ2-3; 7 nucleotides align to TRBD1. Germline CDR1 reads KGHSH; CDR2 reads LQKENI. The CDR3 length is 15 residues. The junction had 4 bases not matched to a gene; V was cut back by 1 base and J by 3 bases. The CDR3 bases are TGTGCCAGCTCACCACTCGGACAGGCGACAGATACGCAGTATTTT. Its translation: CASSPLGQATDTQYF.

The chain couples TRBV29-1 to TRBJ2-7; TRBD2 matches 7 bases. Losses at the gene ends were 0 bases for V and 2 bases for J; bases not matched to a gene: 7. The CDR3 spans 15 residues. CDR1 is SQVTM and CDR2 is ANQGSEA in the germline V gene. The CDR3 is CSVEDPGAGAYEQYF. The CDR3 nucleotides are TGCAGCGTTGAAGACCCCGGTGCGGGGGCCTACGAGCAGTACTTC.

This rearrangement joins TRBV28 to TRBJ1-6; D may be TRBD1 (5 bases). Germline loops: CDR1 MDHEN, CDR2 SYDVKM. The CDR3 totals 14 residues. Trimming left V 6 bases short and J 8 bases short, with 14 bases between. This chain's CDR3 is CASSTGGEYSPLHF. The CDR3 coding sequence is TGTGCCAGCAGCACGGGAGGGGAGTATTCACCCCTCCACTTT.

This chain links TRBV29-1 with TRBJ2-1; D call uncertain. The CDR3 runs 15 residues. Germline CDR1 reads SQVTM; CDR2 reads ANQGSEA. Trimming stripped 7 bases from V and 0 bases from J, with 16 bases between. CDR3 nucleotide sequence: TGCAGCGCCCTTCTGCTCGAGAGCTCCTACAATGAGCAGTTCTTC. Amino acids: CSALLLESSYNEQFF.

V gene TRBV10-3 combines with J gene TRBJ2-7; 7 bases fit TRBD2. Germline CDR1 reads ENHRY; CDR2 reads SYGVKD. CDR3 size: 15 residues. V shed 0 bases, J shed 0 bases, and the junction held 2 bases outside the gene matches. In DNA, the CDR3 is TGTGCCATCAGTGAGTCGGGACTAACCTCCTACGAGCAGTACTTC. Protein: CAISESGLTSYEQYF.

This clone was counted a single time. The chain is built from TRBV5-6 and TRBJ2-3; D possibly corresponds to TRBD1 (5 bases). V was shortened by 1 base and J by 6 bases, with 9 bases between the two germline ends. From germline, CDR1 is SGHDT and CDR2 YYEEEE. The CDR3 covers 13 residues. The CDR3 DNA is TGTGCCAGCAGCTTGTCTGGGGCCGATACGCAGTATTTT. Its translation: CASSLSGADTQYF.

This clone was found once. V is TRBV4-3 and J is TRBJ2-1; 8 bases are a match to TRBD2. CDR1 and CDR2 (germline): LGHNA, YSLEER. The CDR3 is 15 amino acids. V trimming: 3 bases; J trimming: 5 bases; junction bases outside the gene matches: 6. The CDR3 bases are TGCGCCAGCAGCCACACGGGAGGGCAGGACAATGAGCAGTTCTTC. Protein: CASSHTGGQDNEQFF.

The V call is TRBV9, the J call TRBJ2-3; possibly TRBD2 for D (6 bases). Germline V gene lookup returns CDR1 SGDLS and CDR2 YYNGEE. This CDR3 has 15 amino acids. V lost 5 bases, J lost 1 base, and 14 bases lay in between. Written as DNA, the CDR3 is TGTGCCAGCAGTCAGGAGGGCCAGGGCACAGATACGCAGTATTTT. As protein: CASSQEGQGTDTQYF.

This rearrangement joins TRBV9 to TRBJ2-3, with TRBD1 as a possible D gene (5 bases). Germline-derived CDR1 and CDR2 are SGDLS and YYNGEE. Trimming pared 3 bases from V and 4 bases from J, leaving 12 bases between. The CDR3 totals 14 residues. The CDR3 loop is CASSEMWGPDTQYF. The CDR3 DNA reads as TGTGCCAGCAGCGAAATGTGGGGCCCAGATACGCAGTATTTT.

The rearrangement joins TRBV16 to TRBJ2-7, with D maybe TRBD2 (5 bases). V was shortened by 8 bases and J by 5 bases, with 16 bases between the two germline ends. The CDR3 spans 13 residues. Germline V CDR1 and CDR2: KGHSY, FQNENV. The CDR3: CASGGSLRDEQYF. The DNA of the CDR3 is TGTGCCAGCGGAGGAAGTTTACGGGACGAGCAGTACTTC.

V usage is TRBV5-1 and J usage is TRBJ1-3; D remains ambiguous. The CDR3 covers 15 residues. Germline-derived CDR1 and CDR2 are SGHRS and YFSETQ. V lost 0 bases and J lost 2, with 9 bases in between. The CDR3 sequence: CASSLDAQAGNTIYF. The CDR3, as DNA: TGCGCCAGCAGCTTGGACGCCCAGGCTGGAAACACCATATATTTT.